These 16 T cell receptor beta chains originate from one sample sequenced in a study of OX40 agonist ivuxolimab in advanced cancers. Sequencing was performed with immunoSEQ multiplex PCR; in TCRdb, only in-frame clones are kept and a portion is missing. The data hold about 67,000 clones, with over 75% observed a single time. The sequencing here drew on CD4+ or CD8+ T cells sorted from blood, taken in a trial of the OX40 agonist ivuxolimab. The receptors were sampled from an adult with an advanced solid tumor such as melanoma, head and neck, liver or kidney cancer.

The V and J genes are TRBV7-8 and TRBJ2-1; D is unresolved. The CDR3 is 17 residues long. Germline CDR1 is SGHVS and CDR2 is FQNEAQ. V dropped 5 bases and J dropped 8 bases, with 25 bases sitting between them. The CDR3 DNA reads as TGTGCCAGCAGCCTCAGAGTCAGGACCCTAATTGGCGATGAGCAGTTCTTC. Its protein product is CASSLRVRTLIGDEQFF.

The chain recombines TRBV6-5 with TRBJ1-5; D unclear. Germline assignment: CDR1 MNHEY and CDR2 SVGAGI. There are 13 residues in the CDR3. Trimming stripped 0 bases from V and 9 bases from J, with 9 bases between. The CDR3 loop is CASSYSEGRPQHF. As DNA, the CDR3 is TGTGCCAGCAGTTACTCAGAGGGAAGGCCCCAGCATTTT.

The chain is built from TRBV30 and TRBJ1-5, with D perhaps matching TRBD1 (5 bases). The CDR3 covers 18 residues. V lost 2 bases and J lost 0, with 20 bases in between. Germline loops: CDR1 GTSNPN, CDR2 SVGIG (reference sequence). CDR3 DNA sequence: TGTGCCTGGAGTAGCTCAGGGACCAGCCGTAATAGCAATCAGCCCCAGCATTTT. It codes for CAWSSSGTSRNSNQPQHF.

The gene calls are TRBV11-2 and TRBJ2-2; no firm D call. Germline CDR1 reads SGHAT; CDR2 reads FQNNGV. V was shortened by 3 bases and J by 6 bases, with 5 bases between the two germline ends. The CDR3 is made up of 12 amino acids. This CDR3 is CASSLRPGELFF. The CDR3, as DNA: TGTGCCAGCAGCTTGAGGCCCGGGGAGCTGTTTTTT.

This sequence joins TRBV7-9 and TRBJ2-5, with D perhaps matching TRBD1 (5 bases). The germline V gene has CDR1 SEHNR and CDR2 FQNEAQ (reference sequence). The CDR3 runs to 13 residues. V was shortened by 4 bases and J by 8 bases, with 14 bases between the two germline ends. CDR3 amino acids: CASSWVEDSTQYF. The CDR3 DNA follows: TGTGCCAGCAGCTGGGTAGAAGACAGCACCCAGTACTTC. Complete variable domain (other parts from reference TRBV7-9 and TRBJ2-5): DTGVSQNPRHKITKRGQNVTFRCDPISEHNRLYWYRQTLGQGPEFLTYFQNEAQLEKSRLLSDRFSAERPKGSFSTLEIQRTEQGDSAMYLCASSWVEDSTQYFGPGTRLLVL.

This clone appeared a few times. The rearrangement uses TRBV19 and TRBJ2-2; 8 nucleotides match TRBD2. The CDR3 sequence is 14 residues long. The trim removed 6 bases at V and 4 bases at J, leaving 4 bases unmatched. Germline V lookup: CDR1 LNHDA, CDR2 SQIVND (reference sequence). The CDR3 coding sequence is TGTGCCAGTAGAGCGGGGGAAGTCACCGGGGAGCTGTTTTTT. This gives the protein CASRAGEVTGELFF.

The chain links TRBV7-8 to TRBJ2-7; possibly TRBD1 or TRBD2 for D (5 bases each). The germline V gene encodes CDR1 SGHVS and CDR2 FQNEAQ. The germline V and J ends were trimmed by 1 base and 0 bases, with 13 bases remaining between them. The CDR3 has 16 residues. The CDR3 is CASSLDSVGTSYEQYF. The DNA for the CDR3 is TGTGCCAGCAGCTTAGACAGCGTGGGGACCTCCTACGAGCAGTACTTC.

This clone came up a few times. J is TRBJ1-6 and V is TRBV4-1, with 10 positions matching TRBD1. The CDR3 is 15 amino acids. After removal of 0 bases from V and 10 bases from J, the junction contained 3 bases not matched to a gene. CDR1 is MGHRA, CDR2 YSYEKL, per germline. The CDR3 bases are TGCGCCAGCAGCCAAGAGGGGACAGGGGTCTCACCCCTCCACTTT. Translating gives CASSQEGTGVSPLHF.

A remark on this clone: This specimen includes other DNA sequences encoding the same CDR3. This rearrangement joins TRBV9 to TRBJ1-1; TRBD1 matches 7 bases. The J segment lost 0 bases and the V segment lost 3 bases, leaving 5 bases of the junction unmatched. From germline, CDR1 is SGDLS and CDR2 YYNGEE. The CDR3 contains 15 residues. DNA of the CDR3: TGTGCCAGCAGCGGAAGACAGGGTATGAACACTGAAGCTTTCTTT. It encodes CASSGRQGMNTEAFF.

The chain couples TRBV27 to TRBJ2-5; the D gene could be TRBD1 or TRBD2 (6 bases each). Trimming shortened V by 6 bases and J by 2 bases, and 13 bases separated the two germline ends. This CDR3 comprises 14 residues. Looked up from germline, CDR1 is MNHEY and CDR2 is SMNVEV (reference sequence). The DNA for the CDR3 is TGTGCCAGCAGCCCCCAGGGGAGGCAAGAGACCCAGTACTTC. This translates into CASSPQGRQETQYF.

The V and J genes are TRBV7-9 and TRBJ1-1, with 7 positions matching TRBD1. The trim removed 2 bases at V and 8 bases at J, leaving 17 bases unmatched. The CDR3 totals 17 residues. The germline V gene has CDR1 SEHNR and CDR2 FQNEAQ (reference sequence). The CDR3 DNA is TGTGCCAGCAGCTTATCCCCTGTGGGTGACAGGGCCGGGGAAGCTTTCTTT. It is translated as CASSLSPVGDRAGEAFF.

The J gene is TRBJ2-5, the V gene TRBV4-2; TRBD2 agrees at 11 bases. Germline values: CDR1 LGHNA, CDR2 YNFKEQ. The V segment lost 3 bases and the J segment 4 bases; nucleotides outside the gene matches: 4. The CDR3 is 15 residues long. In DNA form, the CDR3 reads TGTGCCAGCAGCCATACCGGACTAGCGGGAGAGACCCAGTACTTC. Translated: CASSHTGLAGETQYF.

The chain carries TRBV19 and TRBJ2-2; TRBD2 matches 10 bases. This CDR3 spans 19 amino acids. The germline CDR1 and CDR2 sequences are LNHDA and SQIVND (reference sequence). V shed 3 bases, J shed 6 bases, and the junction held 16 bases outside the gene matches. The chain's CDR3 is CASSISSMVGSGRAGELFF. The CDR3 coding sequence is TGTGCCAGTAGTATTTCTTCAATGGTTGGAAGCGGGAGGGCCGGGGAGCTGTTTTTT.

V gene TRBV5-1 combines with J gene TRBJ1-4; tentatively, D is TRBD1 (5 bases). Germline CDR1 and CDR2: SGHRS and YFSETQ. Between the trimmed V and J ends, which lost 4 bases and 6 bases, there was a span of 16 bases. The CDR3 consists of 15 residues. CDR3 protein: CASSGGRGSDEKLFF. The DNA for the CDR3 is TGCGCCAGCAGCGGCGGTAGGGGCTCCGATGAAAAACTGTTTTTT. The whole variable domain, filled in from reference TRBV5-1 and TRBJ1-4, reads KAGVTQTPRYLIKTRGQQVTLSCSPISGHRSVSWYQQTPGQGLQFLFEYFSETQRNKGNFPGRFSGRQFSNSRSEMNVSTLELGDSALYLCASSGGRGSDEKLFFGSGTQLSVL.

The chain carries TRBV5-1 and TRBJ2-3; TRBD2 matches at 15 bases. CDR3 length: 15 amino acids. Per germline, CDR1 SGHRS and CDR2 YFSETQ. The V and J ends lost 3 bases and 11 bases, in that order; junction bases with no gene match: 7. The CDR3 is CASSSDPGLAGGQYF. CDR3 nucleotide sequence: TGCGCCAGCAGCTCCGATCCGGGACTAGCGGGGGGGCAGTATTTT.

The chain has TRBV7-8 and TRBJ1-5, with a possible D match to TRBD1 (6 bases). The V end was cut by 1 base, the J end by 4 bases, with 17 bases between. The CDR3 consists of 17 residues. CDR1 SGHVS and CDR2 FQNEAQ come from the germline V gene. This CDR3 is CASSLGRGSLSNQPQHF. The CDR3 coding sequence is TGTGCCAGCAGCTTAGGGAGGGGGAGTTTATCGAATCAGCCCCAGCATTTT.